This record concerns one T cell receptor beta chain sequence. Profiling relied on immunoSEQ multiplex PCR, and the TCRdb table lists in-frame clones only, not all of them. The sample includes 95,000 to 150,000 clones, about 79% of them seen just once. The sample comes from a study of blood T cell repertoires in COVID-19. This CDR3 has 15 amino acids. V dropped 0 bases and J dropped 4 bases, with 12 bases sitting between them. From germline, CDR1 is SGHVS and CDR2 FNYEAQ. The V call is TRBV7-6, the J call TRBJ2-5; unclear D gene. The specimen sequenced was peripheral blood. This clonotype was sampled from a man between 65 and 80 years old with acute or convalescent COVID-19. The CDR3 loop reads CASSLAIVRGETQYF. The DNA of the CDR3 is TGTGCCAGCAGCTTAGCGATTGTTAGAGGAGAGACCCAGTACTTC. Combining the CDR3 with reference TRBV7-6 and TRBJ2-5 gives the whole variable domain GAGVSQSPRYKVTKRGQDVALRCDPISGHVSLYWYRQALGQGPEFLTYFNYEAQQDKSGLPNDRFSAERPEGSISTLTIQRTEQRDSAMYRCASSLAIVRGETQYFGPGTRLLVL.